This passage covers 29 T cell receptor beta chains from one sample sequenced in a study of cytomegalovirus exposure and HLA in healthy donors. Both 60 Vbeta primers and 13 Jbeta primers went into the PCR. Profiled with immunoSEQ multiplex PCR; TCRdb holds only in-frame clones, not every one. The sample table includes about 55,000 clones. Material: PBMCs. These receptors came from a middle-aged man in good health and CMV-seropositive.

V usage is TRBV28 and J usage is TRBJ2-7; TRBD1 aligns across 7 bases. The CDR3 is 14 amino acids. Germline CDR1 reads MDHEN; CDR2 reads SYDVKM. Trimming removed 4 bases from V and 3 bases from J; junction bases left unmatched: 6. The CDR3, as DNA: TGTGCCAGCAGTTCCCCGGGACAGTTCTACGAGCAGTACTTC. Translated: CASSSPGQFYEQYF.

The genes are TRBV27 and TRBJ1-2, with TRBD1 as a possible D gene (5 bases). V gave up 8 bases and J gave up 8 bases, with 18 bases separating them. Germline V lookup: CDR1 MNHEY, CDR2 SMNVEV (reference sequence). The CDR3 contains 13 residues. The DNA for the CDR3 is TGTGCCAGCGGCCCGGGACTGGTCGTAGGCTACACCTTC. Translation gives CASGPGLVVGYTF.

The genes are TRBV5-1 and TRBJ1-1, with 7 bases that match TRBD1. The CDR3 is 14 residues long. Germline loops: CDR1 SGHRS, CDR2 YFSETQ. Germline trimming cut 6 bases from V and 3 bases from J; bases unmatched to any gene: 8. CDR3 in amino acids: CASTHRGGDTEAFF. Written as DNA, the CDR3 is TGCGCCAGCACCCACAGGGGTGGGGACACTGAAGCTTTCTTT. Complete variable domain (other parts from reference TRBV5-1 and TRBJ1-1): KAGVTQTPRYLIKTRGQQVTLSCSPISGHRSVSWYQQTPGQGLQFLFEYFSETQRNKGNFPGRFSGRQFSNSRSEMNVSTLELGDSALYLCASTHRGGDTEAFFGQGTRLTVV.

V is TRBV28 and J is TRBJ2-7; 11 nucleotides agree with TRBD2. The trim removed 8 bases at V and 1 base at J, leaving 7 bases unmatched. CDR1 is MDHEN, CDR2 SYDVKM, per germline. The CDR3 covers 15 residues. This CDR3 reads CASQTSGSGSYEQYF. The CDR3 DNA reads TGTGCCAGCCAAACTAGCGGGAGTGGGTCCTACGAGCAGTACTTC.

CDR3 DNA sequence: TGTGCCGCCAAAACAGGGGGCAATTCACCCCTCCACTTT. It translates to CAAKTGGNSPLHF. The chain has TRBV10-3 and TRBJ1-6, with 9 bases lining up with TRBD1. Germline V gene sequence: CDR1 ENHRY, CDR2 SYGVKD. The CDR3 extends over 13 amino acids. The junction had 6 bases not matched to a gene; V was cut back by 11 bases and J by 7 bases.

This sequence joins TRBV6-5 and TRBJ2-5, with 8 bases identical to TRBD1. The germline V gene has CDR1 MNHEY and CDR2 SVGAGI. The CDR3 runs to 13 residues. V dropped 6 bases and J dropped 5; count of bases not matched to a gene: 5. The CDR3: CASSRTGGETQYF. In DNA, the CDR3 is TGTGCCAGCAGCCGTACAGGGGGGGAGACCCAGTACTTC.

Details on this clone: The junction departs from germline at one end; a sequencing error may be responsible. The V call is TRBV2, the J call TRBJ1-1; D gene ambiguous. The CDR3 is made up of 17 amino acids. The germline V gene encodes CDR1 SNHLY and CDR2 FYNNEI. Here the CDR3 reads CASSNPEAGKMNTEDFF. CDR3 nucleotide sequence: TGTGCCAGCAGTAACCCGGAGGCAGGCAAAATGAACACTGAAGATTTCTTT.

The chain combines TRBV29-1 with TRBJ2-3; TRBD2 aligns across 8 bases. J lost 3 bases, V lost 5 bases, and 7 bases had no gene match. Germline V CDR1 and CDR2: SQVTM, ANQGSEA. CDR3 size: 14 residues. CDR3 in amino acids: CSVQVASGTDTQYF. The CDR3 region has the DNA TGCAGCGTTCAAGTGGCTAGCGGGACAGATACGCAGTATTTT.

CDR3 region: CASSPRQGTSYEQYF. The DNA for the CDR3 is TGTGCCAGCTCACCGAGACAGGGGACCTCCTACGAGCAGTACTTC. The chain joins TRBV18 to TRBJ2-7; TRBD1 matches 8 bases. Germline-derived CDR1 and CDR2 are KGHSH and LQKENI. This CDR3 comprises 15 residues. V was clipped by 3 bases and J by 0 bases; unmatched bases: 4.

This chain links TRBV4-2 with TRBJ2-1, with 8 positions matching TRBD2. Trimming removed 4 bases from V and 5 bases from J; junction bases left unmatched: 4. Germline V gene data show CDR1 as LGHNA and CDR2 as YNFKEQ. This CDR3 comprises 14 residues. The DNA for the CDR3 is TGTGCCAGCAGCCCCCCCGGGAGGGACAATGAGCAGTTCTTC. It is translated as CASSPPGRDNEQFF.

CDR3 sequence (DNA): TGTGCCAGCAAGACGGACTTGCCCTCTGGAAACACCATATATTTT. It codes for CASKTDLPSGNTIYF. The chain links TRBV6-1 to TRBJ1-3; D uncertain. V dropped 7 bases and J dropped 0 bases, with 13 bases sitting between them. Germline loops: CDR1 MNHNS, CDR2 SASEGT. The CDR3 is 15 residues long.

The chain has TRBV6-6 and TRBJ2-1, with D possibly matching TRBD1 (7 bases). The CDR3 contains 15 residues. The germline V gene has CDR1 MNHNY and CDR2 SVGAGI (reference sequence). V lost 4 bases and J lost 7, with 17 bases in between. The CDR3 nucleotides read TGTGCCAGCAGTTTCCAGGGGGGCCGGAGGAATGAGCAGTTCTTC. Encoded protein: CASSFQGGRRNEQFF.

This chain links TRBV28 with TRBJ1-2, with D maybe TRBD1 (5 bases). Trimming pared 3 bases from V and 4 bases from J, leaving 12 bases between. The CDR3 sequence is 14 residues long. Looked up from germline, CDR1 is MDHEN and CDR2 is SYDVKM. DNA of the CDR3: TGTGCCAGCAGTTTCCAGCGGGGGGGCTATGGCTACACCTTC. Translated, it gives CASSFQRGGYGYTF.

The chain joins TRBV7-3 to TRBJ1-1; D ambiguous. This CDR3 has 13 residues. Trimming stripped 1 base from V and 4 bases from J, with 7 bases between. CDR1 and CDR2 (germline): SGHTA, FQGTGA. CDR3 bases: TGTGCCAGCAGCTTAATCAGCGGCACTGAAGCTTTCTTT. Its translation: CASSLISGTEAFF. Full variable domain (missing parts from reference TRBV7-3 and TRBJ1-1): GAGVSQTPSNKVTEKGKYVELRCDPISGHTALYWYRQSLGQGPEFLIYFQGTGAADDSGLPNDRFFAVRPEGSVSTLKIQRTERGDSAVYLCASSLISGTEAFFGQGTRLTVV.

This rearrangement joins TRBV4-3 to TRBJ2-3, with D possibly being TRBD2 (6 bases). The CDR3 contains 14 residues. CDR1 is LGHNA, CDR2 YSLEER, per germline. V lost 0 bases and J 4 bases, leaving 8 bases between the germline ends. Written as DNA, the CDR3 is TGCGCCAGCAGCCAAGACCGGGACTCAGATACGCAGTATTTT. It codes for CASSQDRDSDTQYF.

The rearrangement uses TRBV11-2 and TRBJ2-2, with D uncertain. V lost 1 base and J 1 base, leaving 10 bases between the germline ends. Germline-derived CDR1 and CDR2 are SGHAT and FQNNGV. This CDR3 comprises 16 residues. The CDR3 reads CASSLGRLENTGELFF. The DNA of the CDR3 is TGTGCCAGCAGCTTAGGTAGACTTGAGAACACCGGGGAGCTGTTTTTT.

The chain carries TRBV7-3 and TRBJ2-6, with a weak D call TRBD1 (5 bases). The CDR3 totals 16 residues. Germline V lookup: CDR1 SGHTA, CDR2 FQGTGA. Deletions cut 2 bases from V and 2 bases from J, with 10 bases between. Written as DNA, the CDR3 is TGTGCCAGCAGCTTACAGGGTTTGGCTGGGGCCAACGTCCTGACTTTC. Its protein product is CASSLQGLAGANVLTF.

The CDR3 sequence is CASSDITANTEAFF. DNA of the CDR3: TGTGCCAGTAGTGACATAACAGCGAACACTGAAGCTTTCTTT. The rearrangement joins TRBV19 to TRBJ1-1, with D hard to call. The germline V and J ends were trimmed by 5 bases and 1 base, with 11 bases remaining between them. Germline lookup yields CDR1 LNHDA and CDR2 SQIVND (reference sequence). This CDR3 spans 14 amino acids.

The chain recombines TRBV4-3 with TRBJ1-1, with D perhaps TRBD1 (5 bases). V was trimmed by 0 bases and J by 0 bases, leaving 11 bases between them. Germline CDR1 reads LGHNA; CDR2 reads YSLEER. The CDR3 has 16 amino acids. Here the CDR3 reads CASSQDRGTLNTEAFF. The CDR3 nucleotides read TGCGCCAGCAGCCAAGATCGGGGGACCTTGAACACTGAAGCTTTCTTT.

The gene calls are TRBV6-1 and TRBJ2-7; D is undetermined. CDR1 is MNHNS, CDR2 SASEGT, per germline. This CDR3 contains 15 residues. With 0 bases removed from V and 1 base from J, the gap between germline ends came to 10 bases. The CDR3 DNA reads TGTGCCAGCAGTGAAGCGACTTTTTCTTCCTACGAGCAGTACTTC. Amino acid sequence: CASSEATFSSYEQYF.

The CDR3 here is CASSLGDFTANEQYF. Here the CDR3 DNA reads TGCGCCAGCAGCTTAGGGGACTTCACTGCTAATGAGCAGTACTTC. The J gene is TRBJ2-7, the V gene TRBV5-1; tentatively, D is TRBD2 (6 bases). Between the trimmed V and J ends, which lost 2 bases and 7 bases, there was a span of 19 bases. The CDR3 is 15 amino acids. Germline loops: CDR1 SGHRS, CDR2 YFSETQ.

The gene calls are TRBV4-1 and TRBJ2-1; a possible D gene is TRBD1 (6 bases). V lost 1 base and J 13 bases, leaving 8 bases between the germline ends. Germline assignment: CDR1 MGHRA and CDR2 YSYEKL. The CDR3 is 11 amino acids. This chain's CDR3 is CASSQGTEQFF. DNA of the CDR3: TGCGCCAGCAGCCAAGGGACAGAACAGTTCTTC.

The chain uses TRBV4-1 and TRBJ2-7; 7 nucleotides match TRBD2. CDR3 length equals 17 residues. After removal of 4 bases from V and 2 bases from J, the junction contained 14 bases not matched to a gene. In germline, CDR1 is MGHRA, CDR2 YSYEKL. The CDR3 sequence is CASSLPPSGMNTYEQYF. CDR3 coding DNA: TGCGCCAGCAGCCTTCCCCCAAGCGGGATGAACACCTACGAGCAGTACTTC.

The rearrangement links TRBV7-2 to TRBJ1-6, with 9 nucleotides matching TRBD1. The CDR3 runs to 15 residues. Trimming at V came to 1 base and at J to 10 bases, leaving 5 bases not matched to a gene. Germline V gene sequence: CDR1 SGHTA, CDR2 FQGNSA. The CDR3 spells CASSLVGTGKSPLHF. The CDR3 bases are TGTGCCAGCAGCTTAGTCGGGACAGGGAAATCACCCCTCCACTTT.

The rearrangement joins TRBV5-6 to TRBJ2-7; 7 bases line up with TRBD1. Looked up from germline, CDR1 is SGHDT and CDR2 is YYEEEE. V lost 0 bases to trimming and J lost 3 bases; unmatched junction nucleotides: 3. CDR3 length: 14 amino acids. This CDR3 reads CASSLAGQLYEQYF. CDR3 sequence (DNA): TGTGCCAGCAGCTTGGCGGGACAGCTCTACGAGCAGTACTTC.

The CDR3 loop is CASSQYNTDYGYTF. CDR3 DNA sequence: TGCGCCAGCAGCCAATACAACACAGACTATGGCTACACCTTC. This sequence joins TRBV4-3 and TRBJ1-2; no reliable D call. V was clipped by 2 bases and J by 3 bases, with 10 bases between them. CDR3 size: 14 residues. CDR1 is LGHNA and CDR2 is YSLEER in the germline V gene.

The genes are TRBV4-2 and TRBJ1-1; D may be TRBD1 (5 bases). V lost 4 bases and J lost 1, with 13 bases in between. CDR3 length: 15 residues. Germline assignment: CDR1 LGHNA and CDR2 YNFKEQ. CDR3 in DNA: TGTGCCAGCAGCCCGCGGGACGGACAGAACACTGAAGCTTTCTTT. This codes for CASSPRDGQNTEAFF.

V is TRBV9 and J is TRBJ2-3, with 12 bases identical to TRBD2. Germline-derived CDR1 and CDR2 are SGDLS and YYNGEE. The CDR3 sequence is 16 residues long. V lost 4 bases and J lost 3; bases outside the gene matches: 6. CDR3 protein: CASSHRLAGVTDTQYF. CDR3 DNA: TGTGCCAGCAGCCACCGACTAGCGGGAGTGACAGATACGCAGTATTTT. Looking up the rest from reference TRBV9 and TRBJ2-3 gives the full variable domain: DSGVTQTPKHLITATGQRVTLRCSPRSGDLSVYWYQQSLDQGLQFLIQYYNGEERAKGNILERFSAQQFPDLHSELNLSSLELGDSALYFCASSHRLAGVTDTQYFGPGTRLTVL.

V gene TRBV29-1 combines with J gene TRBJ2-3, with 11 bases aligning to TRBD2. Germline V gene sequence: CDR1 SQVTM, CDR2 ANQGSEA. The junction had 7 bases not matched to a gene; V was cut back by 2 bases and J by 6 bases. The CDR3 loop spans 15 amino acids. The CDR3 spells CSVEMLAGGADTQYF. CDR3 nucleotide sequence: TGCAGCGTTGAAATGCTAGCGGGAGGAGCGGATACGCAGTATTTT.